This TCR beta chain was documented in a study of OX40 agonist ivuxolimab in advanced cancers. In the study overall: Three partial responders included one hepatocellular carcinoma patient and two cutaneous melanoma patients.

Whole-study findings and limits: Some patients without response likewise showed low normalized clonal expansion.

To note about this clone: Antigen specificity is unknown.

The CDR3 runs 14 residues. CDR1 is KGHSH, CDR2 LQKENI, per germline. Trimming took off 4 bases at V and 3 bases at J, with 12 bases between the two ends. The protocol was immunoSEQ multiplex PCR, while the TCRdb copy is restricted to in-frame clones and leaves out a portion. The data contain about 67,000 clones, more than 65% of them singletons. This sequence was found in an adult with an advanced solid tumor such as melanoma, head and neck, liver or kidney cancer. This sequence joins TRBV18 and TRBJ1-1; D uncertain. This material consisted of CD4+ or CD8+ T cells sorted from blood, taken in a trial of the OX40 agonist ivuxolimab. The CDR3 bases are TGTGCCAGCTCACTGGACTTGCGGGACACTGAAGCTTTCTTT. Translating gives CASSLDLRDTEAFF. Full variable domain (rest looked up from reference TRBV18 and TRBJ1-1): NAGVMQNPRHLVRRRGQEARLRCSPMKGHSHVYWYRQLPEEGLKFMVYLQKENIIDESGMPKERFSAEFPKEGPSILRIQQVVRGDSAAYFCASSLDLRDTEAFFGQGTRLTVV.